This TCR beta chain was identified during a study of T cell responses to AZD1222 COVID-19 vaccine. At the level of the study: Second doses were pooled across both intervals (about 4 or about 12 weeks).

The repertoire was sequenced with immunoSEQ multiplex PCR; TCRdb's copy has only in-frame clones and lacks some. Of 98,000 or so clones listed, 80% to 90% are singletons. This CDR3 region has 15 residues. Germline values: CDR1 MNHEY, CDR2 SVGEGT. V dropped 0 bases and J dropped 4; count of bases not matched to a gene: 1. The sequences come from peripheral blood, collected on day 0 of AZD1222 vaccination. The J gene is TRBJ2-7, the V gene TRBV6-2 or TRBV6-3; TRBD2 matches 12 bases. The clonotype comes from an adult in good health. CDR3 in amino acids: CASSYSTSGGYEQYF. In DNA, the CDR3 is TGTGCCAGCAGTTACTCGACTAGCGGGGGTTACGAGCAGTACTTC.